This TCR beta chain appears in the sequencing data of a study of PD-L1 blockade in urothelial cancer. About the research overall: A median of roughly 1,500 T cells was found per tumor sample.

This clone was recorded a few times. Its target is not known. Sequencing used immunoSEQ multiplex PCR; TCRdb keeps in-frame clones, though not all of them. The sample yields about 1,300 clones, about 39% seen once. General study results and limits: Tumors of patients with durable benefit held more tumor-infiltrating T lymphocytes. Per patient, a lone FFPE tumor sample was used, not taken just before treatment.

Patients' urothelial carcinoma was locally advanced or metastatic. CDR3 length equals 18 residues. Trimming took 3 bases from V and 1 from J, leaving 21 bases between them. The germline V gene has CDR1 MNHGY and CDR2 SAAAGT. This sequence joins TRBV6-8 and TRBJ1-1, with D perhaps TRBD1 (5 bases). This clonotype was sampled from a man aged 60 to 69 with urothelial cancer. Source: tumor tissue, taken before atezolizumab (anti-PD-L1) treatment. The CDR3 sequence is CASSYRVFGGVGNTEAFF. DNA of the CDR3: TGTGCCAGCAGTTATCGTGTTTTTGGGGGTGTGGGGAACACTGAAGCTTTCTTT.